The 31 T cell receptor beta chains below all came from one sample that was sequenced in a study of early T cells in non-severe SARS-CoV-2 infection. MiXCR, run by TCRdb on the 5' RACE reads, gives a single entry per CDR3 protein. The data hold about 110,000 distinct CDR3 sequences, with roughly an eighth observed a single time. The sample consisted of whole blood. The receptors were gathered from an adult who was a healthcare worker with PCR-confirmed SARS-CoV-2 infection or an uninfected control (not recorded which).

The gene calls are TRBV12-3 or TRBV12-4 and TRBJ1-1; D gene ambiguous. This CDR3 spans 16 amino acids. Trimming stripped 3 bases from V and 1 base from J, with 15 bases between. This CDR3 reads CASSFLRAAGNTEAFF. CDR3 coding DNA: TGTGCCAGCAGTTTCCTCCGGGCGGCCGGGAACACTGAAGCTTTCTTT.

The chain carries TRBV9 and TRBJ2-5, with TRBD2 matching 12 bases. Germline V gene lookup returns CDR1 SGDLS and CDR2 YYNGEE. V trimming: 0 bases; J trimming: 0 bases; junction bases outside the gene matches: 3. CDR3 size: 17 residues. Here the CDR3 reads CASSVALAGGYQETQYF. CDR3 in DNA: TGTGCCAGCAGCGTAGCCCTAGCGGGAGGGTACCAAGAGACCCAGTACTTC.

This clonotype has a handful of counts. This chain links TRBV28 with TRBJ2-7; D is unclear. Germline lookup yields CDR1 MDHEN and CDR2 SYDVKM. Trimming left V 2 bases short and J 2 bases short, with 10 bases between. The CDR3 covers 14 residues. CDR3 loop: CASSLRRPAYEQYF. Written as DNA, the CDR3 is TGTGCCAGCAGTTTACGGCGGCCCGCCTACGAGCAGTACTTC.

The chain employs TRBV30 and TRBJ1-3, with D possibly TRBD1 on 5 matching bases. The CDR3 runs to 14 residues. V lost 2 bases to trimming and J lost 3 bases, with 11 bases between them. From germline, CDR1 is GTSNPN and CDR2 SVGIG (reference sequence). CDR3 protein: CAWSRRGLGNTIYF. The CDR3 DNA follows: TGTGCCTGGAGTAGAAGGGGACTTGGAAACACCATATATTTT.

The V gene is TRBV19, the J gene TRBJ2-1; a possible D gene is TRBD1 (6 bases). Trimming left V 3 bases short and J 5 bases short, with 14 bases between. The CDR3 runs to 15 residues. Germline lookup yields CDR1 LNHDA and CDR2 SQIVND (reference sequence). This chain's CDR3 is CASSIRTAGDNEQFF. The CDR3 nucleotides are TGTGCCAGTAGTATCCGGACAGCCGGGGACAATGAGCAGTTCTTC.

The chain uses TRBV28 and TRBJ2-5, with 7 bases matching TRBD2. After removal of 1 base from V and 5 bases from J, the junction contained 13 bases not matched to a gene. CDR1 is MDHEN and CDR2 is SYDVKM in the germline V gene. The CDR3 consists of 17 residues. CDR3 region: CASSLSDVGGGRETQYF. CDR3 sequence (DNA): TGTGCCAGCAGTTTATCGGACGTCGGCGGGGGTAGGGAGACCCAGTACTTC.

The chain employs TRBV10-3 and TRBJ2-7; D is possibly TRBD1 or TRBD2 (5 bases each). CDR1 is ENHRY and CDR2 is SYGVKD in the germline V gene. The V and J ends lost 11 bases and 7 bases respectively, with 21 bases between them. CDR3 size: 13 residues. CDR3: CAASRDPSREQYF. CDR3 in DNA: TGTGCCGCCTCCCGGGACCCAAGTAGAGAGCAGTACTTC.

The CDR3 DNA reads as TGTGCCAGCAGCAACCCCGCCCTGGGACAGAAGGGAGAGACCCAGTACTTC. As protein: CASSNPALGQKGETQYF. The chain couples TRBV21-1 to TRBJ2-5; whether TRBD1, the table's D call, matches the DNA was not checked. TRBV21-1 is classified as a pseudogene. This CDR3 region has 17 residues.

This chain uses TRBV5-1 with TRBJ1-2; the D gene is possibly TRBD1 (5 bases). This CDR3 is 16 amino acids long. V was shortened by 4 bases and J by 3 bases, with 19 bases between the two germline ends. The V gene's germline CDR1 is SGHRS and CDR2 YFSETQ. DNA for the CDR3: TGCGCCAGCAGCCCGGAGGGCCGGGGGGAATACTATGGCTACACCTTC. It specifies CASSPEGRGEYYGYTF.

The chain's CDR3 is CSAIPDAYEQYF. The CDR3 nucleotides read TGCAGTGCTATCCCCGATGCCTACGAGCAGTACTTC. The chain combines TRBV20-1 with TRBJ2-7; D is ambiguous. The CDR3 extends over 12 amino acids. Trimming took 4 bases from V and 2 from J, leaving 9 bases between them. Looked up from germline, CDR1 is DFQATT and CDR2 is SNEGSKA (reference sequence).

J is TRBJ2-7 and V is TRBV6-6; 8 bases line up with TRBD1. Germline-derived CDR1 and CDR2 are MNHNY and SVGAGI (reference sequence). Unmatched junction bases numbered 2, after V lost 2 bases and J lost 2 bases. The CDR3 runs 14 residues. CDR3 DNA sequence: TGTGCCAGCAGTTACAAGGGACAGGCCTACGAGCAGTACTTC. This codes for CASSYKGQAYEQYF.

There are a few counts of this clonotype. V is TRBV30 and J is TRBJ2-2; 8 nucleotides match TRBD1. Germline CDR1 and CDR2: GTSNPN and SVGIG (reference sequence). The CDR3 consists of 13 residues. The CDR3 region is CALDRVLLGELFF. The CDR3, as DNA: TGTGCTTTGGACAGGGTCCTCCTCGGGGAGCTGTTTTTT.

V usage is TRBV20-1 and J usage is TRBJ2-1; 7 nucleotides agree with TRBD1. From germline, CDR1 is DFQATT and CDR2 SNEGSKA (reference sequence). The CDR3 is made up of 15 amino acids. Trimming at V came to 0 bases and at J to 6 bases, leaving 8 bases not matched to a gene. CDR3 region: CSARDPTGSGNEQFF. The CDR3 DNA reads TGCAGTGCTAGAGACCCGACAGGGAGCGGCAATGAGCAGTTCTTC.

The CDR3 nucleotides are TGTGCCAGCAGCTTGTTGTCGACAGGGAACACTGAAGCTTTCTTT. Translation: CASSLLSTGNTEAFF. The rearrangement links TRBV5-6 to TRBJ1-1; tentative D call: TRBD1 (6 bases). V lost 1 base, J lost 1 base, and 11 bases lay in between. This CDR3 has 15 residues. Germline V gene lookup returns CDR1 SGHDT and CDR2 YYEEEE. The whole variable domain, remainder taken from reference TRBV5-6 and TRBJ1-1, is DAGVTQSPTHLIKTRGQQVTLRCSPKSGHDTVSWYQQALGQGPQFIFQYYEEEERQRGNFPDRFSGHQFPNYSSELNVNALLLGDSALYLCASSLLSTGNTEAFFGQGTRLTVV.

There are a few counts of this clonotype. The DNA of the CDR3 is TGTGCCAGCAGCTTAGGACACAGGAACACTGAAGCTTTCTTT. Its protein product is CASSLGHRNTEAFF. V and J are TRBV7-8 and TRBJ1-1; the D is unclear. The CDR3 spans 14 residues. Germline V gene data show CDR1 as SGHVS and CDR2 as FQNEAQ. Trimming removed 1 base at V and 1 base at J, with 7 bases between.

There are many counts of this clonotype. This rearrangement joins TRBV10-3 to TRBJ2-7, with D perhaps matching TRBD1 (6 bases). The CDR3 spans 13 residues. Germline CDR1 and CDR2: ENHRY and SYGVKD. With 5 bases removed from V and 6 bases from J, the gap between germline ends came to 14 bases. CDR3 region: CAISFTGPGEQYF. CDR3 nucleotide sequence: TGTGCCATCAGTTTCACAGGGCCGGGCGAGCAGTACTTC.

V usage is TRBV25-1 and J usage is TRBJ1-1; D gene ambiguous. CDR3 length: 15 amino acids. The V end lost 5 bases, the J end lost 1 base, and 14 bases lay between the germline ends. Germline V gene lookup returns CDR1 MGHDK and CDR2 SYGVNS. CDR3 amino acids: CASSPAGFWNTEAFF. DNA of the CDR3: TGTGCCAGCAGTCCGGCAGGTTTCTGGAACACTGAAGCTTTCTTT.

This clonotype was counted only a few times. The chain is built from TRBV29-1 and TRBJ2-1, with 10 bases aligning to TRBD2. The CDR3 is 14 residues long. Losses at the gene ends were 0 bases for V and 9 bases for J; bases not matched to a gene: 5. Per germline, CDR1 SQVTM and CDR2 ANQGSEA. The CDR3 loop is CSVEEAGGYVEQFF. CDR3 in DNA: TGCAGCGTTGAAGAAGCGGGGGGGTACGTTGAGCAGTTCTTC.

This clonotype was seen repeatedly, ten times or more. The V and J genes are TRBV20-1 and TRBJ1-2; D perhaps matches TRBD1 (6 bases). Germline V gene lookup returns CDR1 DFQATT and CDR2 SNEGSKA (reference sequence). The germline V and J ends were trimmed by 4 bases and 4 bases, with 16 bases remaining between them. CDR3 length: 14 residues. The CDR3 nucleotides are TGCAGTGCTATTATACAGGGAGTCGGCTATGGCTACACCTTC. Its translation: CSAIIQGVGYGYTF.

This clonotype was found many times. V usage is TRBV3-1 and J usage is TRBJ1-2; 7 bases are a match to TRBD1. CDR3 size: 12 residues. The V gene end was trimmed by 9 bases and the J gene end by 8 bases; junction bases not matched to a gene: 9. Germline CDR1 reads LGHDT; CDR2 reads YNNKEL (reference sequence). The CDR3 here is CASSTGDRGYTF. The DNA for the CDR3 is TGTGCCAGTTCCACAGGGGACCGAGGCTACACCTTC.

The table lists this clonotype with a few counts. J is TRBJ2-5 and V is TRBV11-2; tentative D call: TRBD1 (5 bases). V was clipped by 1 base and J by 4 bases, with 10 bases between them. The germline V gene has CDR1 SGHAT and CDR2 FQNNGV. This CDR3 is 14 amino acids long. CDR3 nucleotide sequence: TGTGCCAGCAGCTTAGGTCTGGGGCGAGAGACCCAGTACTTC. Translated, it gives CASSLGLGRETQYF.

This clonotype came up many times. This chain joins TRBV20-1 and TRBJ1-2, with 7 bases lining up with TRBD1. Germline V gene sequence: CDR1 DFQATT, CDR2 SNEGSKA (reference sequence). V lost 5 bases to trimming and J lost 4 bases; unmatched junction nucleotides: 7. This CDR3 is 13 amino acids long. CDR3 loop: CSARDSRGYGYTF. The DNA of the CDR3 is TGCAGTGCTCGGGACAGTAGGGGCTATGGCTACACCTTC.

This rearrangement joins TRBV12-3 or TRBV12-4 to TRBJ2-1; TRBD1 agrees at 7 bases. The CDR3 sequence is 15 residues long. V lost 4 bases and J lost 9; bases outside the gene matches: 12. Here the CDR3 reads CASSSRQGDDSEQFF. CDR3 DNA: TGTGCCAGCAGTTCCCGACAGGGCGACGACAGTGAGCAGTTCTTC.

This chain links TRBV7-9 with TRBJ2-1, with a weak D call TRBD2 (5 bases). The CDR3 is 14 amino acids. Germline CDR1 and CDR2: SEHNR and FQNEAQ (reference sequence). V gave up 2 bases and J gave up 8 bases, with 13 bases separating them. As DNA, the CDR3 is TGTGCCAGCAGCTTAAGGGAGCTCCAGGATGAGCAGTTCTTC. It specifies CASSLRELQDEQFF.

The chain employs TRBV19 and TRBJ2-7; D perhaps matches TRBD2 (5 bases). The germline V gene encodes CDR1 LNHDA and CDR2 SQIVND (reference sequence). V gave up 2 bases and J gave up 4 bases, with 12 bases separating them. The length of the CDR3 is 14 residues. The DNA for the CDR3 is TGTGCCAGTAGTATACGAATGAGGGATTACGAGCAGTACTTC. Amino acids: CASSIRMRDYEQYF.

This chain joins TRBV5-1 and TRBJ2-5; D gene uncertain. Per the germline V gene, CDR1 is SGHRS and CDR2 is YFSETQ. The germline V and J ends were trimmed by 0 bases and 7 bases, with 16 bases remaining between them. This CDR3 contains 15 residues. The CDR3 nucleotides read TGCGCCAGCAGCTTGGAGGAGACGAATAAGGGGACCCAGTACTTC. Protein: CASSLEETNKGTQYF.

This clonotype was found a few times. This sequence joins TRBV30 and TRBJ2-5; D is unclear. Germline V CDR1 and CDR2: GTSNPN, SVGIG (reference sequence). The V and J ends lost 0 bases and 3 bases respectively, with 5 bases between them. The CDR3 is 12 amino acids. CDR3 protein: CAWSVTEETQYF. CDR3 nucleotides: TGTGCCTGGAGTGTTACCGAAGAGACCCAGTACTTC.

This clonotype was seen many times. This sequence joins TRBV3-1 and TRBJ2-5; D call uncertain. Per germline, CDR1 LGHDT and CDR2 YNNKEL (reference sequence). V gave up 2 bases and J gave up 6 bases, with 13 bases separating them. The CDR3 is 14 residues long. The CDR3 nucleotides are TGTGCCAGCAGCCAACAGCCAGGAACCAAGACCCAGTACTTC. Translated, it gives CASSQQPGTKTQYF.

This clonotype has more than one count but fewer than ten. This chain connects TRBV6-5 to TRBJ1-1; 7 bases line up with TRBD1. CDR1 and CDR2 from the germline V gene are MNHEY and SVGAGI. The trim removed 6 bases at V and 0 bases at J, leaving 7 bases unmatched. This CDR3 contains 15 residues. CDR3 sequence reads: CASRRTGQMNTEAFF. CDR3 bases: TGTGCCAGCAGACGAACGGGACAGATGAACACTGAAGCTTTCTTT.

This clonotype was counted only a few times. The J gene is TRBJ2-5, the V gene TRBV30; 8 bases are a match to TRBD1. The V gene's germline CDR1 is GTSNPN and CDR2 SVGIG (reference sequence). The V and J ends lost 3 bases and 0 bases, in that order; junction bases with no gene match: 9. This CDR3 has 16 amino acids. CDR3 protein: CAWRQGASLYQETQYF. The CDR3 nucleotides are TGTGCCTGGAGGCAGGGGGCGTCTCTCTACCAAGAGACCCAGTACTTC.

This clonotype came up many times. The chain is built from TRBV12-3 or TRBV12-4 and TRBJ2-1; TRBD2 matches 13 bases. The V and J ends lost 6 bases and 1 base, in that order; junction bases with no gene match: 9. This CDR3 contains 18 residues. CDR3: CASSAGTSGISSYNEQFF. The CDR3 DNA sequence: TGTGCCAGCAGCGCCGGGACTAGCGGGATATCATCCTACAATGAGCAGTTCTTC.